Listed here are 14 T cell receptor beta chains from one sample, sequenced in a study of memory CD4+ T cells and cytomegalovirus serostatus. The sort gate was single viable CD3+CD4+CD8-CD45RO+ cells for memory CD4+ T cells. Sequencing used immunoSEQ multiplex PCR; TCRdb keeps in-frame clones, though not all of them. The top ten hold 0.7% to 0.9% of the sample, which has 50,000 to 65,000 clones, around 77% seen once. The sequenced sample consisted of memory CD4+ T cells from blood. These receptors all come from an adult in good health and CMV-seronegative.

The table lists this clone with a few counts. The rearrangement uses TRBV6-1 and TRBJ1-1; 10 bases line up with TRBD1. The length of the CDR3 is 14 residues. Germline CDR1 MNHNS, CDR2 SASEGT. V lost 3 bases to trimming and J lost 3 bases; unmatched junction nucleotides: 1. CDR3 protein: CASSEDRGDTEAFF. The CDR3 DNA reads as TGTGCCAGCAGTGAGGACAGGGGGGACACTGAAGCTTTCTTT.

The chain links TRBV11-2 to TRBJ1-6; D ambiguous. Germline V gives CDR1 SGHAT, CDR2 FQNNGV. The CDR3 has 15 amino acids. V gave up 1 base and J gave up 6 bases, with 10 bases separating them. As DNA, the CDR3 is TGTGCCAGCAGCTTAGTAGCGGGAGGTAATTCACCCCTCCACTTT. It specifies CASSLVAGGNSPLHF.

This clone showed up just a few times. The chain has TRBV19 and TRBJ2-7, with TRBD1 identical over 9 bases. This CDR3 contains 13 residues. The germline gives CDR1 LNHDA, CDR2 SQIVND (reference sequence). V shed 5 bases and J 4 bases; nucleotides not matched to a gene: 3. The CDR3 DNA is TGTGCCAGTAGTGGACAGGGGAATTACGAGCAGTACTTC. As protein: CASSGQGNYEQYF.

The chain recombines TRBV19 with TRBJ2-1; 10 bases map to TRBD2. V dropped 5 bases and J dropped 10; count of bases not matched to a gene: 14. Germline V gene lookup returns CDR1 LNHDA and CDR2 SQIVND (reference sequence). The length of the CDR3 is 16 residues. The CDR3 sequence: CASSRRGAGGETEQFF. DNA of the CDR3: TGTGCCAGTAGTCGCCGCGGAGCGGGAGGGGAAACGGAGCAGTTCTTC.

This clone was seen a few times. Germline and junction disagree at one end, which may indicate a read error. The chain carries TRBV7-7 and TRBJ2-2; 8 positions agree with TRBD2. Germline V gene lookup returns CDR1 SSHAT and CDR2 FNYEAQ (reference sequence). The CDR3 consists of 15 residues. The CDR3 reads CASSPAGVGTGELFF. DNA of the CDR3: TGTGCTAGCAGCCCAGCGGGAGTGGGCACCGGGGAGCTGTTTTTT.

The chain links TRBV18 to TRBJ2-2; D remains unclear. Germline assignment: CDR1 KGHSH and CDR2 LQKENI. CDR3 size: 14 residues. V lost 3 bases and J lost 3, with 8 bases in between. The chain's CDR3 is CASSPGSYTGELFF. CDR3 nucleotide sequence: TGTGCCAGCTCACCGGGTTCCTACACCGGGGAGCTGTTTTTT.

The rearrangement uses TRBV4-1 and TRBJ1-3; D is unresolved. Germline V CDR1 and CDR2: MGHRA, YSYEKL. The CDR3 is 17 residues long. V lost 4 bases and J 0 bases, leaving 16 bases between the germline ends. This chain's CDR3 is CASSRDYRVPSGNTIYF. Here the CDR3 DNA reads TGCGCCAGCAGCCGAGATTATCGGGTGCCCTCTGGAAACACCATATATTTT.

The rearrangement joins TRBV2 to TRBJ1-2; unclear D gene. V lost 1 base and J lost 4, with 10 bases in between. The CDR3 is 14 amino acids. The germline V gene has CDR1 SNHLY and CDR2 FYNNEI. The CDR3 DNA reads TGTGCCAGCAGTGAAGGGCAGGTCGTCTATGGCTACACCTTC. Translating gives CASSEGQVVYGYTF.

The genes are TRBV5-6 and TRBJ2-3; the D is unclear. V was shortened by 0 bases and J by 0 bases, with 2 bases between the two germline ends. The CDR3 totals 13 residues. The germline V gene has CDR1 SGHDT and CDR2 YYEEEE. CDR3 in amino acids: CASSLESTDTQYF. The CDR3 DNA sequence: TGTGCCAGCAGCTTGGAGAGCACAGATACGCAGTATTTT.

The chain recombines TRBV19 with TRBJ2-7; D not certain. With 3 bases removed from V and 1 base from J, the gap between germline ends came to 10 bases. The germline V gene has CDR1 LNHDA and CDR2 SQIVND (reference sequence). This CDR3 comprises 14 residues. The chain's CDR3 is CASSMRWDSYEQYF. In DNA, the CDR3 is TGTGCCAGTAGTATGAGGTGGGATTCCTACGAGCAGTACTTC.

This clone was observed a few times. The rearrangement uses TRBV29-1 and TRBJ2-3; D is undetermined. The V end was cut by 6 bases, the J end by 5 bases, with 6 bases between. The CDR3 loop spans 10 amino acids. CDR1 SQVTM and CDR2 ANQGSEA come from the germline V gene. The CDR3 DNA sequence: TGCAGCGTCGGCCAAGATACGCAGTATTTT. Its translation is CSVGQDTQYF.

The rearrangement joins TRBV2 to TRBJ1-4; 11 positions match TRBD1. The germline V gene encodes CDR1 SNHLY and CDR2 FYNNEI. The CDR3 is 15 amino acids. V lost 5 bases and J lost 7; bases outside the gene matches: 6. CDR3 bases: TGTGCCAGCAGTCTAGGACAGGGGGCGTTTGAAAAACTGTTTTTT. Its protein is CASSLGQGAFEKLFF.

This clone came up a few times. CDR3 coding DNA: TGTGCCAGTCATTCGACGGGGGGTGAGCAGTTCTTC. Its protein product is CASHSTGGEQFF. The rearrangement uses TRBV25-1 and TRBJ2-1, with TRBD2 matching over 7 bases. In germline, CDR1 is MGHDK, CDR2 SYGVNS. This CDR3 region has 12 residues. The V and J ends lost 9 bases and 9 bases, in that order; junction bases with no gene match: 8.

The rearrangement uses TRBV28 and TRBJ2-2; D is ambiguous. The length of the CDR3 is 12 residues. From germline, CDR1 is MDHEN and CDR2 SYDVKM. Between the trimmed V and J ends, which lost 7 bases and 6 bases, there was a span of 9 bases. The CDR3 DNA is TGTGCCAGCACGAGTCTCCCCGGGGAGCTGTTTTTT. Its protein is CASTSLPGELFF.